One and the same sample provided the 23 T cell receptor beta chains below, sequenced in a study of CD8 T cells in ankylosing spondylitis (dated by TCRdb to about 2017). The investigation overall reported the following: A TCR beta motif made up of under ten highly homologous amino acid variants appeared to be characteristic of blood from ankylosing spondylitis patients.

Their target antigens are unknown. Library preparation was by 5' RACE. Sequencing took place on an Illumina HiSeq 2500. TCRdb reanalyzed the raw reads on its own, using fastp at Q25 for trimming and MiXCR for clone calling, and kept in-frame beta chains. Entries are consolidated by CDR3 protein sequence, retaining the most common genes and DNA. For this sample the table gives about 540,000 distinct CDR3 sequences, of which 9.5% to 15% were detected only once. Approximately 6.2% of the sample comes from the top ten. The sequenced sample was blood, either unsorted or a sorted T cell fraction (not recorded which). The receptors shown here come from a male donor with ankylosing spondylitis.

This clonotype was observed at least ten times. The chain couples TRBV12-3 or TRBV12-4 to TRBJ2-5; TRBD1 agrees at 8 bases. V shed 5 bases, J shed 5 bases, and the junction held 10 bases outside the gene matches. The CDR3 contains 15 residues. Written as DNA, the CDR3 is TGTGCCAGCAGTCCCCCCTGGACAGGGTTGGAGACCCAGTACTTC. Translated: CASSPPWTGLETQYF.

Only a few counts were recorded for this clonotype. The genes are TRBV2 and TRBJ2-1; 10 bases align to TRBD2. CDR1 and CDR2 from the germline V gene are SNHLY and FYNNEI. The J segment lost 9 bases and the V segment lost 5 bases, leaving 7 bases of the junction unmatched. There are 14 residues in the CDR3. This chain's CDR3 is CASSTGTSESEQFF. The DNA of the CDR3 is TGTGCCAGCAGTACCGGGACTAGCGAGAGTGAGCAGTTCTTC.

The V call is TRBV5-1, the J call TRBJ2-1; D tentatively reads TRBD1 or TRBD2 (6 bases each). This CDR3 contains 15 residues. Germline CDR1 and CDR2: SGHRS and YFSETQ. V lost 4 bases, J lost 5 bases, and 16 bases lay in between. CDR3 sequence reads: CASSPGGLGNNEQFF. The CDR3 DNA follows: TGCGCCAGCAGCCCCGGGGGCTTGGGTAACAATGAGCAGTTCTTC.

As concerns this clonotype: This may arise from a read error, as a much more abundant clone is one base away. The V gene is TRBV12-3 or TRBV12-4, the J gene TRBJ2-5, with 12 bases aligning to TRBD2. V trimming: 5 bases; J trimming: 0 bases; junction bases outside the gene matches: 7. The length of the CDR3 is 17 residues. This CDR3 is CASSVPSGRAYQETQYF. As DNA, the CDR3 is TGTGCCAGCAGTGTGCCTAGCGGGAGGGCCTACCAAGAGACCCAGTACTTC.

The chain is built from TRBV12-3 or TRBV12-4 and TRBJ2-1; D is ambiguous. The CDR3 totals 13 residues. Trimming removed 4 bases at V and 0 bases at J, with 4 bases between. The CDR3 DNA reads TGTGCCAGCAGTTGGGGCTCCTACAATGAGCAGTTCTTC. Translating it yields CASSWGSYNEQFF.

This clonotype was detected ten times or more. The chain uses TRBV5-1 and TRBJ2-5; 9 bases are shared with TRBD1. The length of the CDR3 is 15 residues. Germline V gene sequence: CDR1 SGHRS, CDR2 YFSETQ. The J segment lost 0 bases and the V segment lost 5 bases, leaving 5 bases of the junction unmatched. The CDR3 sequence: CASRPDRGNQETQYF. CDR3 in DNA: TGCGCCAGCAGACCAGACAGGGGGAACCAAGAGACCCAGTACTTC.

This clonotype was found many times. The V and J genes are TRBV2 and TRBJ2-7; D ambiguous. CDR3 length equals 11 residues. The germline V gene encodes CDR1 SNHLY and CDR2 FYNNEI. V was shortened by 3 bases and J by 2 bases, with 2 bases between the two germline ends. The DNA of the CDR3 is TGTGCCAGCAGTGAGACCTACGAGCAGTACTTC. This codes for CASSETYEQYF. The variable domain in full, with the rest retrieved from reference TRBV2 and TRBJ2-7, is EPEVTQTPSHQVTQMGQEVILRCVPISNHLYFYWYRQILGQKVEFLVSFYNNEISEKSEIFDDQFSVERPDGSNFTLKIRSTKLEDSAMYFCASSETYEQYFGPGTRLTVT.

This clonotype was observed a handful of times. The chain employs TRBV18 and TRBJ1-3; TRBD1 agrees at 8 bases. In germline, CDR1 is KGHSH, CDR2 LQKENI. The trim removed 3 bases at V and 7 bases at J, leaving 5 bases unmatched. CDR3 length equals 14 residues. The CDR3 spells CASSPTGEHNTIYF. The CDR3 DNA reads TGTGCCAGCTCACCGACAGGGGAGCATAACACCATATATTTT.

This chain links TRBV11-2 with TRBJ2-4; 9 bases line up with TRBD2. Germline CDR1 is SGHAT and CDR2 is FQNNGV. J was trimmed by 7 bases and V by 5 bases; bases with no gene match: 12. The CDR3 runs 16 residues. In DNA, the CDR3 is TGTGCCAGCAGCCCGAGCAGGGCGGGAGGGCCCAACATTCAGTACTTC. Amino acid sequence: CASSPSRAGGPNIQYF. The full variable domain, in which reference TRBV11-2 and TRBJ2-4 provide the parts outside the CDR3, is EAGVAQSPRYKIIEKRQSVAFWCNPISGHATLYWYQQILGQGPKLLIQFQNNGVVDDSQLPKDRFSAERLKGVDSTLKIQPAKLEDSAVYLCASSPSRAGGPNIQYFGAGTRLSVL.

The rearrangement joins TRBV15 to TRBJ2-1, with D perhaps assigned TRBD1 or TRBD2 (5 bases each). This CDR3 region has 15 residues. The germline V gene encodes CDR1 LNHNV and CDR2 YYDKDF (reference sequence). Between the trimmed V and J ends, which lost 1 base and 0 bases, there was a span of 7 bases. The DNA of the CDR3 is TGTGCCACCAGCAGAGGGGGGAGCTCCTACAATGAGCAGTTCTTC. Its protein is CATSRGGSSYNEQFF.

This clonotype has just a few counts. The CDR3 is CASSQDGTGWSGELFF. The CDR3 DNA reads TGTGCCAGCAGCCAAGATGGTACCGGGTGGTCCGGGGAGCTGTTTTTT. V gene TRBV3-1 combines with J gene TRBJ2-2; D remains ambiguous. This CDR3 has 16 amino acids. Germline CDR1 and CDR2: LGHDT and YNNKEL (reference sequence). V lost 0 bases, J lost 6 bases, and 14 bases lay in between.

This clonotype has more than one count but fewer than ten. The chain joins TRBV12-3 or TRBV12-4 to TRBJ2-1, with D hard to call. V lost 1 base and J 5 bases, leaving 15 bases between the germline ends. The CDR3 is 16 residues long. CDR3 DNA: TGTGCCAGCAGTTTAGTTATAGGGCTTACTGACAATGAGCAGTTCTTC. Encoded protein: CASSLVIGLTDNEQFF.

There are a few counts of this clonotype. As DNA, the CDR3 is TGTGCCAGCAGCACCCAGTTAGACGAGCAGTACTTC. It is translated as CASSTQLDEQYF. This chain uses TRBV12-3 or TRBV12-4 with TRBJ2-7; no reliable D call. This CDR3 spans 12 amino acids. The V end lost 6 bases, the J end lost 5 bases, and 11 bases lay between the germline ends.

There are a few counts of this clonotype. The chain links TRBV20-1 to TRBJ2-1, with 12 bases identical to TRBD2. The CDR3 has 15 residues. Germline lookup yields CDR1 DFQATT and CDR2 SNEGSKA (reference sequence). Unmatched junction bases numbered 8, after V lost 6 bases and J lost 5 bases. The CDR3 DNA sequence: TGCAGTGCATCACTGGGACTAGCGGGTGACAATGAGCAGTTCTTC. Translation gives CSASLGLAGDNEQFF.

The sample holds a few counts of this clonotype. The chain employs TRBV6-1 and TRBJ1-1, with a possible D match to TRBD1 (5 bases). Trimming cost V 8 bases and J 6 bases, with 16 bases left between them. The CDR3 runs to 13 residues. The V gene's germline CDR1 is MNHNS and CDR2 SASEGT. The DNA of the CDR3 is TGTGCCAGCCCTGACTTTTGGGGGGCTGAAGCTTTCTTT. It specifies CASPDFWGAEAFF.

This clonotype was counted at least ten times. The chain joins TRBV14 to TRBJ1-3; no clear D gene. Germline V gives CDR1 SGHDN, CDR2 FVKESK. V gave up 6 bases and J gave up 0 bases, with 6 bases separating them. This CDR3 region has 13 residues. The CDR3 region is CASRTSSGNTIYF. The CDR3 DNA reads TGTGCCAGCAGGACTAGCTCTGGAAACACCATATATTTT.

In its sample, this clonotype was seen a few times. The chain is built from TRBV3-1 and TRBJ1-1; D gene uncertain. The CDR3 covers 15 residues. Germline values: CDR1 LGHDT, CDR2 YNNKEL (reference sequence). The V end was cut by 0 bases, the J end by 0 bases, with 8 bases between. The DNA of the CDR3 is TGTGCCAGCAGCCAAGACGGATTTATGAACACTGAAGCTTTCTTT. This encodes CASSQDGFMNTEAFF. Full variable domain (outside the CDR3, taken from reference TRBV3-1 and TRBJ1-1): DTAVSQTPKYLVTQMGNDKSIKCEQNLGHDTMYWYKQDSKKFLKIMFSYNNKELIINETVPNRFSPKSPDKAHLNLHINSLELGDSAVYFCASSQDGFMNTEAFFGQGTRLTVV.

This clonotype was detected ten times or more. V is TRBV4-2 and J is TRBJ2-7; 13 bases line up with TRBD2. The CDR3 has 15 residues. Germline V gives CDR1 LGHNA, CDR2 YNFKEQ. The ends lost 3 bases at V and 1 base at J; junction bases unmatched: 0. CDR3 loop: CASSQGLAGSYEQYV. CDR3 DNA: TGTGCCAGCAGCCAGGGACTAGCGGGGTCCTACGAGCAGTACGTC.

CDR3 coding DNA: TGTGCCAGCAGCCGTAAGACGTGGGGGAGATCCACCGGGGAGCTGTTTTTT. Its translation is CASSRKTWGRSTGELFF. The chain couples TRBV11-2 to TRBJ2-2; D may be TRBD1 or TRBD2 (5 bases each). Trimming stripped 5 bases from V and 4 bases from J, with 20 bases between. Germline-derived CDR1 and CDR2 are SGHAT and FQNNGV. The CDR3 has 17 amino acids.

This clonotype was counted at least ten times. The V call is TRBV12-3 or TRBV12-4, the J call TRBJ2-2; no clear D gene. The CDR3 length is 14 residues. V lost 6 bases to trimming and J lost 1 base, with 9 bases between them. This CDR3 reads CASRFTGNTGELFF. CDR3 in DNA: TGTGCCAGCAGATTCACCGGGAACACCGGGGAGCTGTTTTTT.

The chain uses TRBV27 and TRBJ2-7; possible D gene TRBD1, 6 bases. The CDR3 runs 14 residues. V lost 6 bases and J 0 bases, leaving 12 bases between the germline ends. Germline V gene lookup returns CDR1 MNHEY and CDR2 SMNVEV (reference sequence). This CDR3 reads CASSTDRYSYEQYV. The CDR3 nucleotides read TGTGCCAGCAGCACCGACAGGTACTCCTACGAGCAGTACGTC.

This clonotype was counted ten times or more. For the CDR3, the DNA is TGTGCCAGCTCACAGGTAGGGGGCTTTGCGCACAATGAGCAGTTCTTC. Protein sequence: CASSQVGGFAHNEQFF. This chain joins TRBV18 and TRBJ2-1; 7 nucleotides match TRBD1. The CDR3 sequence is 16 residues long. Losses at the gene ends were 4 bases for V and 5 bases for J; bases not matched to a gene: 11. Looked up from germline, CDR1 is KGHSH and CDR2 is LQKENI.

This clonotype has only a few counts. The chain employs TRBV5-1 and TRBJ2-3; TRBD1 or TRBD2 may be the D gene (5 bases each). From germline, CDR1 is SGHRS and CDR2 YFSETQ. The CDR3 has 15 amino acids. The V and J ends lost 0 bases and 2 bases respectively, with 10 bases between them. As DNA, the CDR3 is TGCGCCAGCAGCTTGGAGGGACGAAACACAGATACGCAGTATTTT. This codes for CASSLEGRNTDTQYF.